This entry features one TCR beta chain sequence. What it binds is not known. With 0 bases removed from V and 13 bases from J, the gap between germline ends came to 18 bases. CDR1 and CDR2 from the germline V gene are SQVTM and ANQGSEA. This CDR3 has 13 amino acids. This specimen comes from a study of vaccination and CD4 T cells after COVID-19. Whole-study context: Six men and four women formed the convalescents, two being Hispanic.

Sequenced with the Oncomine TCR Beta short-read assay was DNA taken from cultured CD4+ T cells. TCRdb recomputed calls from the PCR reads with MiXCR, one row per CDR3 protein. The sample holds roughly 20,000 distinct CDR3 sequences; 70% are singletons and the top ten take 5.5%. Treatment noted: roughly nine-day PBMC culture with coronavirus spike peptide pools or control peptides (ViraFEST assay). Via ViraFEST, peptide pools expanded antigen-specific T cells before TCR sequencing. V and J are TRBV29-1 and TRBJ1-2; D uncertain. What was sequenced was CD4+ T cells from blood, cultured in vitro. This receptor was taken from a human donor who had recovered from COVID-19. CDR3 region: CSVEDQMAFRATF. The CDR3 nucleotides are TGCAGCGTTGAAGATCAAATGGCCTTTCGCGCCACCTTC. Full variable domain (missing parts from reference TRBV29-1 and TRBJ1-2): SAVISQKPSRDICQRGTSLTIQCQVDSQVTMMFWYRQQPGQSLTLIATANQGSEATYESGFVIDKFPISRPNLTFSTLTVSNMSPEDSSIYLCSVEDQMAFRATFGSGTRLTVV.